The present T cell receptor (beta chain) was sequenced within a study of cytotoxic CD8 clonotypes in ibrutinib-treated CLL. Study at large: Enrolment comprised eleven to twelve relapsed/refractory and more than 14 treatment-naive patients; 17 to 18 were IGHV unmutated. The study's findings and limits: Baseline clonality, above age-matched healthy donor levels, tracked circulating CD8+ T-cell counts. Public clonotypes were uncommon and contracted or stayed stable on treatment. Clonality was higher at ibrutinib response and returned toward baseline at progression.

The table lists this clone with a few counts. Its antigen is not identified. Germline CDR1 and CDR2: LNHDA and SQIVND (reference sequence). The junction had 6 bases not matched to a gene; V was cut back by 7 bases and J by 0 bases. This CDR3 is built from 15 residues. TCRdb's table, derived via immunoSEQ multiplex PCR, lists solely in-frame clones and lacks some. The sample has more than 300,000 clones, around four fifths seen once. The receptor was derived from a human donor with chronic lymphocytic leukemia. The J gene is TRBJ1-5, the V gene TRBV19; 7 bases are a match to TRBD1. Material: PBMCs, obtained before ibrutinib treatment. In DNA form, the CDR3 reads TGTGCCAGTAAAGGGACAGTTATTAGCAATCAGCCCCAGCATTTT. It is translated as CASKGTVISNQPQHF.